The 15 T cell receptor beta chains presented below share a single source sample, sequenced in a study of T cell responses to AZD1222 COVID-19 vaccine. This table comes from immunoSEQ multiplex PCR, and its TCRdb copy is limited to in-frame clones, with some not included. Altogether 150,000 to 200,000 clones are present, about 92% being singletons, with the ten largest covering around 0.9%. Sequences were derived from peripheral blood, sampled on day 0 of AZD1222 vaccination. The receptors shown here come from an adult in good health.

The chain links TRBV5-6 to TRBJ1-5, with 9 bases aligning to TRBD1. This CDR3 is 14 amino acids long. V dropped 3 bases and J dropped 6; count of bases not matched to a gene: 4. Germline assignment: CDR1 SGHDT and CDR2 YYEEEE. Here the CDR3 reads CASSWGTGLQPQHF. The DNA of the CDR3 is TGTGCCAGCAGCTGGGGGACAGGGCTTCAGCCCCAGCATTTT.

The chain combines TRBV10-3 with TRBJ2-3; 12 bases align to TRBD2. CDR3 length equals 17 residues. J lost 2 bases, V lost 0 bases, and 3 bases had no gene match. The germline V gene has CDR1 ENHRY and CDR2 SYGVKD. CDR3 protein: CAISESTSGRNTDTQYF. As DNA, the CDR3 is TGTGCCATCAGTGAGTCGACTAGCGGGAGAAACACAGATACGCAGTATTTT.

This chain connects TRBV11-2 to TRBJ2-5, with a weak D call TRBD2 (5 bases). The CDR3 consists of 16 residues. Trimming stripped 0 bases from V and 8 bases from J, with 19 bases between. In germline, CDR1 is SGHAT, CDR2 FQNNGV. The CDR3 region has the DNA TGTGCCAGCAGCTTAGATCATGGTCGGGGTATTGACACCCAGTACTTC. This sequence encodes CASSLDHGRGIDTQYF.

This clone showed up just once. Additional DNA sequences in this sample encode the identical CDR3. The V call is TRBV13, the J call TRBJ1-2; a possible D gene is TRBD1 (5 bases). The CDR3 extends over 12 amino acids. CDR1 and CDR2 (germline): PRHDT, FYEKMQ (reference sequence). V lost 0 bases and J lost 8, with 7 bases in between. The CDR3: CASSLGGDGYTF. In DNA, the CDR3 is TGTGCCAGCAGCTTAGGTGGGGACGGCTACACCTTC.

The CDR3 region is CASSRLAGERNSPLHF. The CDR3 nucleotides read TGTGCCAGCTCTCGGCTGGCAGGTGAGAGAAATTCACCCCTCCACTTT. The chain combines TRBV18 with TRBJ1-6; D not resolved. Trimming took 6 bases from V and 7 from J, leaving 19 bases between them. This CDR3 has 16 residues. Germline-derived CDR1 and CDR2 are KGHSH and LQKENI.

The V call is TRBV19, the J call TRBJ1-3, with D possibly matching TRBD1 (6 bases). Germline values: CDR1 LNHDA, CDR2 SQIVND (reference sequence). The V end was cut by 6 bases, the J end by 2 bases, with 11 bases between. This CDR3 is built from 14 residues. The CDR3 here is CASSPRGAGNTIYF. Written as DNA, the CDR3 is TGTGCCAGTAGCCCTAGGGGGGCTGGAAACACCATATATTTT.

V and J are TRBV5-1 and TRBJ2-2; 14 bases align to TRBD2. J lost 1 base, V lost 4 bases, and 6 bases had no gene match. This CDR3 is 18 amino acids long. Germline lookup yields CDR1 SGHRS and CDR2 YFSETQ. In nucleotides, the CDR3 is TGCGCCAGCAGCCGGACTAGCGGGGGGCGACTGAACACCGGGGAGCTGTTTTTT. Residues: CASSRTSGGRLNTGELFF.

The chain is built from TRBV6-5 and TRBJ1-2; 9 bases match TRBD1. The CDR3 is 14 amino acids. Germline CDR1 is MNHEY and CDR2 is SVGAGI. V was clipped by 6 bases and J by 2 bases; unmatched bases: 4. In nucleotides, the CDR3 is TGTGCCAGCAGCCCGACAGGGGGGAACTATGGCTACACCTTC. Residues: CASSPTGGNYGYTF.

The chain joins TRBV11-3 to TRBJ1-2; possible D gene TRBD1, 5 bases. This CDR3 has 13 amino acids. CDR1 is SGHNT, CDR2 YENEEA, per germline. Trimming pared 5 bases from V and 6 bases from J, leaving 13 bases between. In DNA, the CDR3 is TGTGCCAGCAGCCGGGACTCACCGGATGGCTACACCTTC. Amino acids: CASSRDSPDGYTF.

The V gene is TRBV6-2 or TRBV6-3, the J gene TRBJ2-7, with 8 bases identical to TRBD1. The germline gives CDR1 MNHEY, CDR2 SVGEGT. The CDR3 length is 15 residues. V lost 6 bases to trimming and J lost 1 base; unmatched junction nucleotides: 8. The CDR3 nucleotides read TGTGCCAGCAGCCCGGACAGGGCGATATCCTACGAGCAGTACTTC. Translating it yields CASSPDRAISYEQYF.

The gene calls are TRBV5-4 and TRBJ2-2, with D hard to call. Germline CDR1 and CDR2: SGHNT and YYREEE (reference sequence). CDR3 length: 12 residues. Trimming removed 0 bases at V and 6 bases at J, with 3 bases between. The CDR3: CASSLVAGELFF. CDR3 sequence (DNA): TGTGCCAGCAGCTTGGTGGCCGGGGAGCTGTTTTTT.

V is TRBV9 and J is TRBJ1-6; no clear D gene. Germline V gives CDR1 SGDLS, CDR2 YYNGEE. Trimming stripped 1 base from V and 7 bases from J, with 6 bases between. The CDR3 length is 13 residues. CDR3 in amino acids: CASSVNSNSPLHF. The CDR3 region has the DNA TGTGCCAGCAGCGTAAATTCGAATTCACCCCTCCACTTT.

On this clone: Sequence at one end of the junction differs from germline and may be a read error. The V gene is TRBV4-1, the J gene TRBJ2-7; 7 bases align to TRBD1. Germline V gene data show CDR1 as MGHRA and CDR2 as YSYEKL. This CDR3 is 15 amino acids long. The chain's CDR3 is CASSQPRTGRYERYF. The CDR3 region has the DNA TGCGCCAGCAGCCAACCCCGGACAGGTCGATACGAGCGGTACTTC.

The J gene is TRBJ1-1, the V gene TRBV2; 7 nucleotides line up with TRBD1. From germline, CDR1 is SNHLY and CDR2 FYNNEI. V was pared by 4 bases and J by 9 bases, with 5 bases of the junction left unmatched. This CDR3 has 12 amino acids. CDR3 DNA sequence: TGTGCCAGCAGTGTACAGGGGAACCAAGCTTTCTTT. Encoded protein: CASSVQGNQAFF.

The chain has TRBV6-1 and TRBJ1-2, with D unresolved. V dropped 2 bases and J dropped 8 bases, with 6 bases sitting between them. Germline CDR1 and CDR2: MNHNS and SASEGT. This CDR3 spans 11 amino acids. The CDR3 sequence: CASSELWGYTF. The CDR3 nucleotides read TGTGCCAGCAGTGAATTGTGGGGCTACACCTTC.